This TCR beta chain was obtained from a study of chemoradiotherapy in HPV16-positive cancers. Study-wide findings and caveats: For HPV16-positive patients, expanding HPV-responsive T cells associated with longer recurrence-free survival.

On this clone itself: What it recognizes is unknown.

Method: immunoSEQ multiplex PCR; TCRdb's copy keeps in-frame clones and lacks some. This table has about 5,700 clones, 91% appearing once. Trimming took off 7 bases at V and 1 base at J, with 9 bases between the two ends. Germline CDR1 is SGHDT and CDR2 is YYEEEE. CDR3 length: 12 amino acids. Sample: blood, taken from a patient who underwent chemoradiotherapy. The chain employs TRBV5-6 and TRBJ2-7; maybe TRBD1 (5 bases). This receptor was identified in a human donor with HPV-associated anogenital cancer. CDR3 nucleotide sequence: TGTGCCAGCCGGAGACAGTCCTACGAGCAGTACTTC. It yields the protein CASRRQSYEQYF.